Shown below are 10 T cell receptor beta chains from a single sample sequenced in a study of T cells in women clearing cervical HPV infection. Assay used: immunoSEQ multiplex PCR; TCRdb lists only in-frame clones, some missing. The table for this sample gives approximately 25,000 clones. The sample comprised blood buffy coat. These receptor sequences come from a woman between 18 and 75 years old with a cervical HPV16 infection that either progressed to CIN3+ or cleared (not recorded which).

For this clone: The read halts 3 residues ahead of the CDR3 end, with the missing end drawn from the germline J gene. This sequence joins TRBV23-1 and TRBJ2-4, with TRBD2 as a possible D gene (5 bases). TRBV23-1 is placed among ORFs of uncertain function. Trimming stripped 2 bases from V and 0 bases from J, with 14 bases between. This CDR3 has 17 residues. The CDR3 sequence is CASSQITGFLAKNIQYF. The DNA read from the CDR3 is TGCGCCAGCAGTCAAATCACGGGGTTTCTAGCCAAAAACATT.

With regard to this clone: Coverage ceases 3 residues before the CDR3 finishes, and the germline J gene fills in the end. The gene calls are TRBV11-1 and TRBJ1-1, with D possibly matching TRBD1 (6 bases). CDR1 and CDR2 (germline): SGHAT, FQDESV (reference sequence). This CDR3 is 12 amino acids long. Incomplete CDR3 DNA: TGTGCCAGCACTCAACAGGGACGGGAG. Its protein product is CASTQQGRE. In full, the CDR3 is CASTQQGREAFF. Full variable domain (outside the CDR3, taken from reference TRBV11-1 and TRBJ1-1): EAEVAQSPRYKITEKSQAVAFWCDPISGHATLYWYRQILGQGPELLVQFQDESVVDDSQLPKDRFSAERLKGVDSTLKIQPAELGDSAMYLCASTQQGREAFFGQGTRLTVV.

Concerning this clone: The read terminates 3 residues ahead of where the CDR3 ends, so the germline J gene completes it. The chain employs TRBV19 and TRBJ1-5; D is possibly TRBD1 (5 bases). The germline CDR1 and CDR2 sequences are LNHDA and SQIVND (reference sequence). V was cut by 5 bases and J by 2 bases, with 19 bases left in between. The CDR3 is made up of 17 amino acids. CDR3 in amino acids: CASSPPRGTGGNQPQHF. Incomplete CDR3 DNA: TGTGCCAGTAGTCCTCCGAGGGGTACTGGAGGCAATCAGCCC.

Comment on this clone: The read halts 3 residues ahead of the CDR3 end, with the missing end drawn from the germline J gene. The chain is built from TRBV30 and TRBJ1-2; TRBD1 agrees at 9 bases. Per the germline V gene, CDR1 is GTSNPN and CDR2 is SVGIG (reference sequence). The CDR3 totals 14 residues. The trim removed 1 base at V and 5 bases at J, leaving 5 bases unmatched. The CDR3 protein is CAWSAPGQGYGYTF. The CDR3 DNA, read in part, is TGTGCCTGGAGTGCTCCGGGACAGGGATATGGC.

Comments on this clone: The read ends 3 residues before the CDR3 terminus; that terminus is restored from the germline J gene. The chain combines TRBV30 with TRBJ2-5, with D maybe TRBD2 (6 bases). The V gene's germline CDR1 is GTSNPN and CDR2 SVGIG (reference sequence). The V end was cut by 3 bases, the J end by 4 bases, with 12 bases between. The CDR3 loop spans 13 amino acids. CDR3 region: CAWSREAGETQYF. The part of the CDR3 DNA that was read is TGTGCCTGGAGCAGGGAAGCGGGAGAGACC.

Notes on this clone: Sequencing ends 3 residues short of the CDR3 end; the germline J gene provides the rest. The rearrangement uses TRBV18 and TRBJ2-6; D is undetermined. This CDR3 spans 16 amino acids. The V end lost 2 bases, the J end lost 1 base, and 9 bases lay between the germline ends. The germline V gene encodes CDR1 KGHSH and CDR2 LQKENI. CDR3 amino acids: CASSPVGLSGANVLTF. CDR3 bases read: TGTGCCAGCTCACCAGTCGGGTTATCTGGGGCCAACGTC.

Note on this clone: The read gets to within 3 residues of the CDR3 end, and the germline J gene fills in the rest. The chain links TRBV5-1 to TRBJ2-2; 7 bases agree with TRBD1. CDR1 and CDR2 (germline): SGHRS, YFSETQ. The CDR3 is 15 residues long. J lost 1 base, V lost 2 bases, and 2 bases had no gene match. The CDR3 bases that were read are TGCGCCAGCAGCTTCCGGACAGGGAACACCGGGGAG. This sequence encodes CASSFRTGNTGE. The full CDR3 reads CASSFRTGNTGELFF.

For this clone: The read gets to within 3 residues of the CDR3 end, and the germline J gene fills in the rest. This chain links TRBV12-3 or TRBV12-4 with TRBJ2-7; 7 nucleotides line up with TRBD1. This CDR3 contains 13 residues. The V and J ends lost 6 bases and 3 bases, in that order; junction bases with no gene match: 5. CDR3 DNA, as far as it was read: TGTGCCAGCAGACAGGGGCCTAACTACGAG. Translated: CASRQGPNYE. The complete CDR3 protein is CASRQGPNYEQYF.

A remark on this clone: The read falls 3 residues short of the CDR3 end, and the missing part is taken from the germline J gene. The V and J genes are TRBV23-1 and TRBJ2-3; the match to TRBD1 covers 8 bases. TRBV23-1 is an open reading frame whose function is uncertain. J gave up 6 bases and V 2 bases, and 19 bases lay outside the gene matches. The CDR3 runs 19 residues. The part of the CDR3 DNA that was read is TGCGCCAGCAGTCAAGGGACAGGAGCCAGACCGAACCGCGCGGATACG. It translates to CASSQGTGARPNRADT. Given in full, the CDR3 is CASSQGTGARPNRADTQYF.

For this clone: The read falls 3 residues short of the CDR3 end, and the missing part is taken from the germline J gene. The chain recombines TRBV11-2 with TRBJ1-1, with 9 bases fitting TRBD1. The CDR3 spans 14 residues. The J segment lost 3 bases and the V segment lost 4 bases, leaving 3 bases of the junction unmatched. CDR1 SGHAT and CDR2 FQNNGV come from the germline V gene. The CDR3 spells CASSSGTGYTEAFF. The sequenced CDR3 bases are TGTGCCAGCAGCTCCGGGACAGGGTACACTGAA.